This TCR beta chain emerged from a study of beta chain features in type 1 diabetes. General study results and limits: Shorter TCRB CDR3s, moderately but significantly so, marked every one of the four CD4+ subsets in Type 1 diabetes patients. Still unanswered here is whether HLA type influences TCRB rearrangement.

Investigators reverse transcribed all isolated RNA, so they sequenced expressed TCRB transcripts. The table came from immunoSEQ multiplex PCR; TCRdb's copy has only in-frame clones and leaves some out. The repertoire consists of 300,000 to 350,000 clones, with about a tenth occurring once and the leading ten covering 1%. In its sample, this clone was seen many times. Its cognate antigen is unknown. The germline V gene has CDR1 SGHTA and CDR2 FQGNSA. This CDR3 is built from 15 residues. V was pared by 1 base and J by 2 bases, with 5 bases of the junction left unmatched. What was sequenced was central memory CD4+ T cells from blood. The TCR originated in a man younger than 40 with type 1 diabetes. The V and J genes are TRBV7-2 and TRBJ2-7; TRBD1 aligns across 7 bases. The CDR3 DNA is TGTGCCAGCAGCTTAGTGCTCAGGGGGACCTACGAGCAGTACTTC. Its protein product is CASSLVLRGTYEQYF.